This entry concerns a single T cell receptor (beta chain). Sequenced by immunoSEQ multiplex PCR; TCRdb stores in-frame clones only, minus some. The profile shows 10,000 to 15,000 clones, around 78% of them singletons. These data are taken from a study of ipilimumab plus nivolumab after autologous stem cell transplantation. Study as a whole: Typical patient got four to six ipilimumab doses and about eight nivolumab doses (median).

Checkpoint therapy with ipilimumab 1 mg/kg began 14 to 28 days after transplant. Per the germline V gene, CDR1 is MNHNY and CDR2 is SVGAGI (reference sequence). The CDR3 covers 15 residues. Trimming removed 5 bases at V and 0 bases at J, with 11 bases between. Sequences were derived from PBMCs, sampled in a trial of ipilimumab plus nivolumab as post-transplant consolidation. The clonotype comes from a male donor with diffuse large B-cell lymphoma. The V call is TRBV6-6, the J call TRBJ1-3; perhaps TRBD1 as D (6 bases). The CDR3: CASSKTGLSGNTIYF. The DNA for the CDR3 is TGTGCCAGCAGTAAGACAGGTCTCTCTGGAAACACCATATATTTT.